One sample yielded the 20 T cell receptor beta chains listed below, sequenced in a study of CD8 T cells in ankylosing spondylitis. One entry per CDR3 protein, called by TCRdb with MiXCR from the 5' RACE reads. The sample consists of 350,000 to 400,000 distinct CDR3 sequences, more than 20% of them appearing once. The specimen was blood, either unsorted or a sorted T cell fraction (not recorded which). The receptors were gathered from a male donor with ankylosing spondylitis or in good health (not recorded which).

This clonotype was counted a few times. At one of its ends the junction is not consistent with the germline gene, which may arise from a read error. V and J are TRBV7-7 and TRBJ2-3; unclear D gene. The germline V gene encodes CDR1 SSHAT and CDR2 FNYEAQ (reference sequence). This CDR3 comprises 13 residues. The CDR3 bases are TGTGCTAGCAGCGCCGACGACACAGATACGCAGTATTTT. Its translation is CASSADDTDTQYF.

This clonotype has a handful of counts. In DNA, the CDR3 is TGTGCCAGCACCACTGCGGGGAGCAATGAGCAGTTCTTC. This encodes CASTTAGSNEQFF. The chain carries TRBV7-9 and TRBJ2-1; perhaps TRBD2 as D (6 bases). CDR3 length: 13 amino acids. CDR1 and CDR2 from the germline V gene are SEHNR and FQNEAQ (reference sequence). Trimming removed 7 bases at V and 6 bases at J, with 13 bases between.

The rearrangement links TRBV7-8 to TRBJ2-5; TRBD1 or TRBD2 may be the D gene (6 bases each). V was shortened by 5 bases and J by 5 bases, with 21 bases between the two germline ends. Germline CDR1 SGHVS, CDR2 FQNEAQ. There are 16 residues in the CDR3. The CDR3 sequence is CASSLGGGGPLETQYF. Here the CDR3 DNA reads TGTGCCAGCAGCCTGGGAGGAGGGGGGCCGTTGGAGACCCAGTACTTC.

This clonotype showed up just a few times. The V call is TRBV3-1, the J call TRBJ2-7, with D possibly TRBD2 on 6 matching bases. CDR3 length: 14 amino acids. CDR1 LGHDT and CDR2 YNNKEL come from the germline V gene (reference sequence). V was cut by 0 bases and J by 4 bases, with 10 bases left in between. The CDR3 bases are TGTGCCAGCAGCCAAGAGGGACTTGGGTACGAGCAGTACTTC. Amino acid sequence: CASSQEGLGYEQYF.

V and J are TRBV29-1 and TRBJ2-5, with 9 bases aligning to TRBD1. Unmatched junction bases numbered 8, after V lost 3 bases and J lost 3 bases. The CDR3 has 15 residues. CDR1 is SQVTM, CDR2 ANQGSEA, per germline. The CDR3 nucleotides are TGCAGCGTTGACCACCCCAGGACAGGGGAAGAGACCCAGTACTTC. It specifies CSVDHPRTGEETQYF.

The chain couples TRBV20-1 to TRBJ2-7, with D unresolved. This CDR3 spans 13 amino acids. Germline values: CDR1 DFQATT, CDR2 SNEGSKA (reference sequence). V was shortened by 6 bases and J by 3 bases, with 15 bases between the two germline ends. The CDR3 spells CSAGLESYYEQYF. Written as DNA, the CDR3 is TGCAGTGCCGGGCTCGAATCATACTACGAGCAGTACTTC.

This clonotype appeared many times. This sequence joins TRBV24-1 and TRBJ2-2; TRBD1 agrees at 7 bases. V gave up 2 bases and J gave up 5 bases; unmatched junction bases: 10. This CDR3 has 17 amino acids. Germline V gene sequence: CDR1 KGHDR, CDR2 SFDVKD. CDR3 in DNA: TGTGCCACCAGTGATTCCTCCCCGGGACAGAGAACCGGGGAGCTGTTTTTT. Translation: CATSDSSPGQRTGELFF.

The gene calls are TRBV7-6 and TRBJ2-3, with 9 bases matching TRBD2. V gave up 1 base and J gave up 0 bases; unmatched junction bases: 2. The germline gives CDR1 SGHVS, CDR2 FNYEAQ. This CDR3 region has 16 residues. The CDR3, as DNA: TGTGCCAGCAGCTTAGTGCTAGCGGGAAGCACAGATACGCAGTATTTT. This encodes CASSLVLAGSTDTQYF.

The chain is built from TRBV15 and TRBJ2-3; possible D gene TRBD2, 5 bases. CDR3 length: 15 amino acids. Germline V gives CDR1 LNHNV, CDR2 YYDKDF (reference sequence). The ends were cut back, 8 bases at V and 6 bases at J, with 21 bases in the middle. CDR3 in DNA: TGTGCCACCGGGGTGAGCGGTTCCTTCACGGATACGCAGTATTTT. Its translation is CATGVSGSFTDTQYF.

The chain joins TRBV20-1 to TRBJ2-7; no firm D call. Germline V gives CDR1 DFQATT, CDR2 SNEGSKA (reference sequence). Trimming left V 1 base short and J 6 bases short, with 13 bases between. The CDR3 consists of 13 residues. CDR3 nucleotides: TGCAGTGCTAGAGGAGTTACCTACGCCGAGCAGTACTTC. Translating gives CSARGVTYAEQYF.

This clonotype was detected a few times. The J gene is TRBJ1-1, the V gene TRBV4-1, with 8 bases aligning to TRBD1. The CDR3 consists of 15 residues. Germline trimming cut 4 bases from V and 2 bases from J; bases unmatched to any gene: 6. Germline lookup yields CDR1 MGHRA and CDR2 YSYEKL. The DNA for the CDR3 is TGCGCCAGCAGCCCGATAGGACAGGGCAACACTGAAGCTTTCTTT. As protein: CASSPIGQGNTEAFF.

This CDR3 is CASSLVQNTYEQYF. Here the CDR3 DNA reads TGTGCCAGCAGCTTGGTACAGAACACCTACGAGCAGTACTTC. J is TRBJ2-7 and V is TRBV5-4; unclear D gene. Trimming removed 0 bases at V and 2 bases at J, with 9 bases between. Germline values: CDR1 SGHNT, CDR2 YYREEE (reference sequence). The CDR3 is 14 residues long.

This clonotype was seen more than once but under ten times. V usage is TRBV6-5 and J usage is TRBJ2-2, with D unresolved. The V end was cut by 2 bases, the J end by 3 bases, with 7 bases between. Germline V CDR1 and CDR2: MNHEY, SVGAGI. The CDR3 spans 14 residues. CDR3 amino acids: CASSYPPDTGELFF. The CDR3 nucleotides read TGTGCCAGCAGTTACCCCCCCGACACCGGGGAGCTGTTTTTT.

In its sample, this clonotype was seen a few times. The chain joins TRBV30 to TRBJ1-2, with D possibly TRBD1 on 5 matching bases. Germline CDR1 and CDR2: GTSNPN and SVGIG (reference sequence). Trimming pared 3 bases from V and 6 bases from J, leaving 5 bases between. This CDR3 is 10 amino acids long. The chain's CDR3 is CAWRGDGYTF. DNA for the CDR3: TGTGCCTGGAGGGGGGATGGCTACACCTTC.

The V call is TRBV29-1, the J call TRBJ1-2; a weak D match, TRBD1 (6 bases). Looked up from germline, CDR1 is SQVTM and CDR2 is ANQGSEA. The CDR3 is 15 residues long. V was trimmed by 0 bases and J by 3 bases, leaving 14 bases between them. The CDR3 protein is CSVEDPGATHYGYTF. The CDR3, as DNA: TGCAGCGTTGAAGATCCGGGGGCAACTCACTATGGCTACACCTTC.

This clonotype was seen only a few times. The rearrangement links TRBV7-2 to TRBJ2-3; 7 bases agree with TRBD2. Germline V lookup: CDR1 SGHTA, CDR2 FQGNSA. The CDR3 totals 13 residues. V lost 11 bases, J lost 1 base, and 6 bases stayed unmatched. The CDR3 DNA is TGTGCCTGCCGGGCGGGGGGCACAGATACGCAGTATTTT. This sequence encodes CACRAGGTDTQYF.

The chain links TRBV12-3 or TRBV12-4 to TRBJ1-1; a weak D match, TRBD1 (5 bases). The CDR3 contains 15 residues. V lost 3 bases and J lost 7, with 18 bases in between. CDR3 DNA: TGTGCCAGCAGTTTTAGAGCCCCACCCGGGGGTGAAGCTTTCTTT. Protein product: CASSFRAPPGGEAFF.

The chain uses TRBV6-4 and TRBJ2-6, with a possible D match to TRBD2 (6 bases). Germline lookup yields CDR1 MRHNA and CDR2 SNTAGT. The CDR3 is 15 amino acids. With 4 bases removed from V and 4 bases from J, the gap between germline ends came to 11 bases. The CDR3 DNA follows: TGTGCCAGCAGTGCGGTGGGAGGAGGGGCCAACGTCCTGACTTTC. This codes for CASSAVGGGANVLTF.

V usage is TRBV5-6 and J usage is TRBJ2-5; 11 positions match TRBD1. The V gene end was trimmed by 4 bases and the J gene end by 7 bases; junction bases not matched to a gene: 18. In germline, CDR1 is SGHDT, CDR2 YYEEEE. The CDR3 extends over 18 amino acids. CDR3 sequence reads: CASSSSGTGGVVIWTQYF. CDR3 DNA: TGTGCCAGCAGCAGTTCCGGGACAGGGGGAGTGGTGATTTGGACCCAGTACTTC.

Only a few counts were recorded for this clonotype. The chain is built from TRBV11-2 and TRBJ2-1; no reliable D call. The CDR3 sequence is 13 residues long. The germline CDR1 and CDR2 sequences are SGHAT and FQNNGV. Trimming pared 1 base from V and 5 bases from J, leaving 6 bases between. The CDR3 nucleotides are TGTGCCAGCAGCTTAGGGAGCAACAATGAGCAGTTCTTC. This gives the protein CASSLGSNNEQFF.